This record looks at one TCR beta chain sequence and its context. Its target is unknown. Germline CDR1 and CDR2: MNHEY and SMNVEV (reference sequence). CDR3 size: 16 residues. Trimming removed 7 bases from V and 0 bases from J; junction bases left unmatched: 8. One heparinised blood draw, averaging roughly 120 mL, came from each donor. The data belong to a study of beta chain features in type 1 diabetes. General study findings and limits: Moderately but significantly shorter TCRB CDR3s were found in Type 1 diabetes patients in all four CD4+ subsets. Compared with healthy donors, patients appeared to share more similar naive, central memory and regulatory TCRB repertoires.

Expressed TCRB transcripts got sequenced, as all isolated RNA was reverse transcribed. Data came from immunoSEQ multiplex PCR; TCRdb stores just in-frame clones and leaves some out. The data hold around 56,000 clones, with 40% to 65% observed a single time. The sequence was obtained from a woman aged 40 to 50 with type 1 diabetes. The chain links TRBV27 to TRBJ1-5; 8 nucleotides agree with TRBD1. Material: Tregs from blood. CDR3 sequence: CASKSRGLLSNQPQHF. The CDR3 region has the DNA TGTGCCAGCAAATCCAGGGGGCTCCTTAGCAATCAGCCCCAGCATTTT.